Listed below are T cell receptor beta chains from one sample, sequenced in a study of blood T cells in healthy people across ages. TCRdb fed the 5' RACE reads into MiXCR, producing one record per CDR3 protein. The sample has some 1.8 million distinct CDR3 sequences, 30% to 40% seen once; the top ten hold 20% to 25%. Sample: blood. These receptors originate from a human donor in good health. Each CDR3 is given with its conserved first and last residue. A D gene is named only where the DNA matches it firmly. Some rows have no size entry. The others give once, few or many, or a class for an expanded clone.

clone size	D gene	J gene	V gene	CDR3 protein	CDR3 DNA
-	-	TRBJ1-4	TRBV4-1	CASSQETRDEKLFF	TGCGCCAGCAGCCAAGAAACCCGAGATGAAAAACTGTTTTTT
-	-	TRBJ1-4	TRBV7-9	CASSFVRGGRGKLFF	TGTGCCAGCAGCTTTGTCCGGGGGGGTCGCGGAAAACTGTTTTTT
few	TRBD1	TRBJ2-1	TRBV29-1	CSALSPSGQGRSNEQFF	TGCAGCGCTTTGTCTCCCTCTGGACAGGGTAGGTCAAATGAGCAGTTCTTC
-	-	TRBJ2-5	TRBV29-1	CSVAVEGRKETQYF	TGCAGCGTTGCGGTCGAGGGACGGAAAGAGACCCAGTACTTC
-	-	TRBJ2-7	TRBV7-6	CASSLSKVDEQYF	TGTGCCAGCAGCTTAAGCAAAGTGGACGAGCAGTACTTC
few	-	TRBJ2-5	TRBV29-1	CSVRLDQETQYF	TGCAGCGTGAGACTAGACCAAGAGACCCAGTACTTC
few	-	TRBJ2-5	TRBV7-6	CASSPARLTQYF	TGTGCCAGCAGTCCAGCTCGGCTGACCCAGTACTTC
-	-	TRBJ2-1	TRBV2	CASSEYGEGYNEQFF	TGTGCCAGCAGTGAATACGGAGAGGGTTACAATGAGCAGTTCTTC
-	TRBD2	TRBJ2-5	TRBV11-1	CASSFVLAGGQETQYF	TGTGCCAGCAGCTTCGTACTAGCGGGGGGACAAGAGACCCAGTACTTC
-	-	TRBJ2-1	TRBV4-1	CASSLRPGPTSNNEQFF	TGCGCCAGCAGCCTCAGACCGGGACCCACCTCTAACAATGAGCAGTTCTTC
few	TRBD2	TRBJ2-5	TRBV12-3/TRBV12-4	CASSFGTSGGAETQYF	TGTGCCAGCAGTTTTGGGACTAGCGGGGGGGCGGAGACCCAGTACTTC
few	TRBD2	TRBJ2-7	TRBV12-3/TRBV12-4	CASSLPRGGAYEQYF	TGTGCCAGCAGTCTTCCGCGCGGGGGGGCGTACGAGCAGTACTTC
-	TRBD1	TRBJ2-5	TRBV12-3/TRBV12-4	CASSFITGEGETQYF	TGTGCCAGCAGTTTTATCACAGGGGAAGGGGAGACCCAGTACTTC
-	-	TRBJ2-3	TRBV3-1	CASSPRQTSSTDTQYF	TGTGCCAGCAGCCCTCGACAGACTTCTAGCACAGATACGCAGTATTTT
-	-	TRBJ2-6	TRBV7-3	CASSQRPGRISGANVLTF	TGTGCCAGCAGCCAGAGGCCGGGACGGATCTCTGGGGCCAACGTCCTGACTTTC
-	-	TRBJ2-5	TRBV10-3	CATRAAEETQYF	TGTGCCACGAGGGCCGCTGAAGAGACCCAGTACTTC
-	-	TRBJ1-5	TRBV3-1	CASSQAGWDQPQHF	TGTGCCAGCAGCCAAGCGGGGTGGGATCAGCCCCAGCATTTT
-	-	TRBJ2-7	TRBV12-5	CASGPAGSPVEQYF	TGTGCTAGTGGCCCCGCAGGGTCCCCGGTTGAGCAGTACTTC
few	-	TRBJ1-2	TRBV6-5	CASSYSEDYGYTF	TGTGCCAGCAGTTACTCCGAGGATTATGGCTACACCTTC
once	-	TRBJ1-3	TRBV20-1	CSAVGTTSGNTIYF	TGCAGTGCTGTGGGGACAACCTCTGGAAACACCATATATTTT
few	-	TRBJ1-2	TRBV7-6	CASSVEATPGAYGYTF	TGTGCCAGCAGCGTCGAGGCTACCCCGGGGGCCTATGGCTACACCTTC
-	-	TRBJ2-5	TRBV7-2	CASSHNSPMVQETQYF	TGTGCCAGCAGTCACAATAGCCCAATGGTGCAAGAGACCCAGTACTTC
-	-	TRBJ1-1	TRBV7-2	CASSLNGAGTEAFF	TGTGCCAGCAGCTTAAACGGAGCCGGCACTGAAGCTTTCTTT
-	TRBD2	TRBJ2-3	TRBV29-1	CSVDPPSGSTDTQYF	TGCAGCGTGGATCCGCCTAGCGGCAGCACAGATACGCAGTATTTT
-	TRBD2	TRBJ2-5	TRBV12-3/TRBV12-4	CASSSSGLADQETQYF	TGTGCCAGCAGTTCTTCTGGGCTAGCGGACCAAGAGACCCAGTACTTC
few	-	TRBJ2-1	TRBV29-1	CSAGQAYNEQFF	TGCAGCGCCGGGCAAGCCTACAATGAGCAGTTCTTC
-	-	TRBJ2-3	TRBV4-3	CASSQGSNQPQYF	TGCGCCAGCAGCCAAGGCAGCAATCAGCCCCAGTATTTT
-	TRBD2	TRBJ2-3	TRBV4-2	CASSQDRIASSGGSGRDTQYF	TGTGCCAGCAGCCAAGACCGCATAGCCTCTAGCGGGGGGTCCGGTCGGGATACGCAGTATTTT
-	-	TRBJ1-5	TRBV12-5	CASGYNPGRANQPQHF	TGTGCTAGTGGTTATAATCCCGGGAGGGCTAATCAGCCCCAGCATTTT